This is a list of T cell receptor beta chains from one sample in a study of blood T cell repertoires in COVID-19. The assay was immunoSEQ multiplex PCR, and TCRdb's table has in-frame clones only and misses some. The sample has some 140,000 clones; about four fifths are singletons. Sequencing was performed on peripheral blood. These receptors were collected from a woman in her sixties with acute or convalescent COVID-19. CDR3s include the opening cysteine and the closing phenylalanine or tryptophan. A D gene is named only where the DNA matches it firmly. Clone size is not always given. Where it is, it says once, few, many or a class for expanded clones.

CDR3 DNA,CDR3 protein,clone size,D gene,V gene,J gene
TGTGCCAGTAGTATTGGAGGAAACAACTATGGCTACACCTTC,CASSIGGNNYGYTF,NA,NA,TRBV19,TRBJ1-2
TGTGCCAGCAGCCAAGATCCCGCGGTCCATCAGCCCCAGCATTTT,CASSQDPAVHQPQHF,NA,NA,TRBV4-2,TRBJ1-5
TGTGCCTGGAGTGTTTGGGGGCCCGGAAACACCATATATTTT,CAWSVWGPGNTIYF,NA,NA,TRBV30,TRBJ1-3
TGTGCCAGCAGCAAAGGGGACAGGGGGGACACTGAAGCTTTCTTT,CASSKGDRGDTEAFF,NA,TRBD1,TRBV9,TRBJ1-1
TGTGCCAGCAGTTACCCGGGGGGAGAGACCCAGTACTTC,CASSYPGGETQYF,NA,TRBD2,TRBV6-5,TRBJ2-5
TGTGCCAGCAGTATCCTTTTTGCGGGGGGCAACAATGAGCAGTTCTTC,CASSILFAGGNNEQFF,once,TRBD2,TRBV28,TRBJ2-1
TGTGCCAGCAGTTCAGGGGGGAGCTCCTACAATGAGCAGTTCTTC,CASSSGGSSYNEQFF,once,NA,TRBV27,TRBJ2-1
TGTGCCAGCAGCCAGGGACAGGGTGGCGGTGAAAAACTGTTTTTT,CASSQGQGGGEKLFF,NA,TRBD1,TRBV7-9,TRBJ1-4
TGTGCCAGTAGTACCCTGACAGTGATCAATCAGCCCCAGCATTTT,CASSTLTVINQPQHF,NA,NA,TRBV19,TRBJ1-5
TGTGCCAGCAAACTTTGGGGGGGCAAGGAAAAACTGTTTTTT,CASKLWGGKEKLFF,NA,NA,TRBV28,TRBJ1-4
TGTGCCAGCAGTTCGGGACAGGGCGGTACACCCCTCCACTTT,CASSSGQGGTPLHF,once,TRBD1,TRBV6-5,TRBJ1-6
TGTGCCTGGAGTTGGGCGGGGGGAGGAAATGAGCAGTTCTTC,CAWSWAGGGNEQFF,NA,TRBD2,TRBV30,TRBJ2-1
TGTGCCAGCAGCTCGGACAGGGGGGAGAACACTGAAGCTTTCTTT,CASSSDRGENTEAFF,NA,TRBD1,TRBV5-4,TRBJ1-1
TGTGCCATCAGTTCCTCCGGGACAGGGCTGGGGAATTCACCCCTCCACTTT,CAISSSGTGLGNSPLHF,once,TRBD1,TRBV10-3,TRBJ1-6
TGTGCCTGGAGGCATAGCGGGGGTTCGAATACGCAGTATTTT,CAWRHSGGSNTQYF,NA,TRBD2,TRBV30,TRBJ2-3
TGCGCCAGCAGCCCCCCGGCGGAGGGCTATGGCTACACCTTC,CASSPPAEGYGYTF,NA,NA,TRBV5-1,TRBJ1-2
TGTGCCAGTAGTAAACCGGGAATCCATAGCAATCAGCCCCAGCATTTT,CASSKPGIHSNQPQHF,NA,NA,TRBV19,TRBJ1-5
TGTGCCAGCAGTTACTCCTGGGGGGGTGGATACAATGAGCAGTTCTTC,CASSYSWGGGYNEQFF,NA,TRBD2,TRBV6-5,TRBJ2-1
TGTGCCAGCAGCCAAGATTATAGGCTAGCGGGGGGCAACAATGAGCAGTTCTTC,CASSQDYRLAGGNNEQFF,NA,TRBD2,TRBV4-2,TRBJ2-1
TGCGCCAGCAGCCCTTGGACAGAGCGATACGAGCAGTACTTC,CASSPWTERYEQYF,NA,NA,TRBV5-1,TRBJ2-7
TGTGCCACCAGCGCCCCCCAGCGGGGGGAGTACACCGGGGAGCTGTTTTTT,CATSAPQRGEYTGELFF,NA,TRBD2,TRBV15,TRBJ2-2
TGTGCCAGCAGCCCCAACGGTCGGACTTGGCGGGGCGACGGCGAGCAGTTCTTC,CASSPNGRTWRGDGEQFF,NA,NA,TRBV7-8,TRBJ2-1
TGTGCCAGCAGTTACACGAACACCGGGGAGCTGTTTTTT,CASSYTNTGELFF,NA,NA,TRBV7-3,TRBJ2-2
TGTGCCAGCAGCATCCAGGGGGCGCAGGAAAAGCTGTTTTTT,CASSIQGAQEKLFF,NA,TRBD1,TRBV7-9,TRBJ1-4
TGTGCCAGCAGCTTGGCAAGCACCGGGGAGCTGTTTTTT,CASSLASTGELFF,few,NA,TRBV7-8,TRBJ2-2
TGTGCCAGCAGAAAGACATCCGAGACCCAGTACTTC,CASRKTSETQYF,NA,NA,TRBV6-5,TRBJ2-5
TGTGCCAGCAGCCAACCCACAGGGTCTAGGTACACCTTC,CASSQPTGSRYTF,NA,NA,TRBV3-1/TRBV3-2,TRBJ1-2
TGTGCCAGCAGCCCACACTTAGACATGAACACTGAAGCTTTCTTT,CASSPHLDMNTEAFF,NA,NA,TRBV9,TRBJ1-1
TGTGCCAGCAGTTACTCAACAGGGAAATGGGGTGCTGAAGCTTTCTTT,CASSYSTGKWGAEAFF,NA,NA,TRBV6-5,TRBJ1-1
TGCGCCAGCAGCCAAGTGGGACAGGGCAAAAACATTCAGTACTTC,CASSQVGQGKNIQYF,NA,TRBD1,TRBV4-1,TRBJ2-4
TGTGCCAGCAGTCCCCCTCTTTGGGACCCATACCGGGGGGGTGAAGCTTTCTTT,CASSPPLWDPYRGGEAFF,NA,NA,TRBV6-6,TRBJ1-1
TGCGCCAGCAGTGAGTCCGGGCGGGACTATAGCAATCAGCCCCAGCATTTT,CASSESGRDYSNQPQHF,NA,NA,TRBV10-1,TRBJ1-5
TGTGCCAGCAGTGTAACCGGGACAGGGCTCTACGAGCAGTACTTC,CASSVTGTGLYEQYF,once,TRBD1,TRBV2,TRBJ2-7
TGTGCCAGCAGCGTAGGGCCCCTGAGCAATCAGCCCCAGCATTTT,CASSVGPLSNQPQHF,few,NA,TRBV9,TRBJ1-5
TGTGCCAGCAGCTTGGCCTCGACTGAAGCTTTCTTT,CASSLASTEAFF,NA,NA,TRBV5-6,TRBJ1-1
TGTGCCAGCAGCGAGAAACAGGGGGTGAGGGAGACCCAGTACTTC,CASSEKQGVRETQYF,NA,TRBD1,TRBV7-9,TRBJ2-5
TGCGCCAGCAGCTTGACTGGACTAGCGGGTTACAATGAGCAGTTCTTC,CASSLTGLAGYNEQFF,NA,TRBD2,TRBV5-1,TRBJ2-1
TGTGCCAGTCTAGGCACATCTAATGAAAAACTGTTTTTT,CASLGTSNEKLFF,NA,NA,TRBV19,TRBJ1-4
TGTGCCAGCAGTCCGAAGGGCCTAGCGGGGGGGTACACAGATACGCAGTATTTT,CASSPKGLAGGYTDTQYF,NA,TRBD2,TRBV6-6,TRBJ2-3
TGTGCCAGCAAGCGGGGGGCCTTCCAAGAGACCCAGTACTTC,CASKRGAFQETQYF,NA,TRBD2,TRBV28,TRBJ2-5
TGTGCCAGCAGCGTACGGACTAGCGGATCCTACAATGAGCAGTTCTTC,CASSVRTSGSYNEQFF,once,TRBD2,TRBV4-2,TRBJ2-1
TGTGCCAGCAGCCCTGCCGGGACAGGCGCACCTGGGGCTTTCTTT,CASSPAGTGAPGAFF,NA,TRBD1,TRBV11-3,TRBJ1-1
TGTGCCAGCTTGACGCCAGCGGGGAACACTGAAGCTTTCTTT,CASLTPAGNTEAFF,NA,NA,TRBV6-5,TRBJ1-1
TGTGCCAGCTCACCGACGGGACAGAATGAAAAACTGTTTTTT,CASSPTGQNEKLFF,NA,TRBD1,TRBV18,TRBJ1-4
TGCGCCAGCAGCTTGGACAGGGTTCCCCAAAATACGCAGTATTTT,CASSLDRVPQNTQYF,few,NA,TRBV5-1,TRBJ2-3
TGTGCCAGCCGGACAGTGAGCACAGATACGCAGTATTTT,CASRTVSTDTQYF,NA,NA,TRBV6-5,TRBJ2-3
TGTGCCAGCAGCTTAGATTTAGGGGACTACGAGCAGTACTTC,CASSLDLGDYEQYF,NA,NA,TRBV11-2,TRBJ2-7
TGCGCCAGCAGCGAAACCGGGACAAGAGAGCCCCAGCATTTT,CASSETGTREPQHF,NA,NA,TRBV5-1,TRBJ1-5
TGTGCCAGCAGTAGAGACAGCTTCAATGAAAAACTGTTTTTT,CASSRDSFNEKLFF,NA,NA,TRBV6-6,TRBJ1-4
TGTGCCAGCAGTTTATTATGGCTGACTACGACGGGTCAGCCCCAGCATTTT,CASSLLWLTTTGQPQHF,NA,NA,TRBV28,TRBJ1-5
TGTGCCAGCACCATAGTTAGCAATCAGCCCCAGCATTTT,CASTIVSNQPQHF,NA,NA,TRBV2,TRBJ1-5
TGTGCCAGCAGCGTAGGTTCAGGGTTGACCGGGGAGCTGTTTTTT,CASSVGSGLTGELFF,once,NA,TRBV9,TRBJ2-2
TGTGCCAGCAGCCAAAGGGACAGCCACTTTAGCTCCTATAATTCACCCCTCCACTTT,CASSQRDSHFSSYNSPLHF,NA,TRBD1,TRBV3-1/TRBV3-2,TRBJ1-6
TGCGCCAGCAACTCACAGGGGAACACTGAAGCTTTCTTT,CASNSQGNTEAFF,NA,NA,TRBV5-1,TRBJ1-1